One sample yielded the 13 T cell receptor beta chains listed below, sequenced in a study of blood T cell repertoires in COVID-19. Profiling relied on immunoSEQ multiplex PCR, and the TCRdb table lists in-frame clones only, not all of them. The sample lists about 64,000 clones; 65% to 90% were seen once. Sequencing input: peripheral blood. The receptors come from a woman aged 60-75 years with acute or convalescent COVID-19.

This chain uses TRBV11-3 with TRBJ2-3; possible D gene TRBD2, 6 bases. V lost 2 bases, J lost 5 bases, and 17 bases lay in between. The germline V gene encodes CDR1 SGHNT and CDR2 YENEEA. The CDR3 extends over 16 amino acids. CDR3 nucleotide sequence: TGTGCCAGCAGCTTAAGGCGGGGTACTACCGGAGATACGCAGTATTTT. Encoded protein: CASSLRRGTTGDTQYF.

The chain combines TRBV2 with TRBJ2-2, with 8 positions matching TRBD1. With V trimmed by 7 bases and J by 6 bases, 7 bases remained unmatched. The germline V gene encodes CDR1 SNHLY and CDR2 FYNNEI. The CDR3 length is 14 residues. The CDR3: CASILDRDAGELFF. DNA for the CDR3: TGTGCCAGCATCTTGGACAGGGATGCCGGGGAGCTGTTTTTT.

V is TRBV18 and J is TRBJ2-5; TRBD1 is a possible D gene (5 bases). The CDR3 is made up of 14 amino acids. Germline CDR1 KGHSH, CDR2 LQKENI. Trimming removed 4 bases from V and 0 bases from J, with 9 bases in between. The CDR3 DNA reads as TGTGCCAGCTCACATGACAGTTACCAAGAGACCCAGTACTTC. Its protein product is CASSHDSYQETQYF.

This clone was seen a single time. The CDR3 nucleotides are TGTGCCAGCAGCTTCGTAGCTGAAGCTTTCTTT. It yields the protein CASSFVAEAFF. The chain joins TRBV11-2 to TRBJ1-1; D unclear. CDR1 and CDR2 (germline): SGHAT, FQNNGV. Trimming left V 3 bases short and J 6 bases short, with 5 bases between. The CDR3 spans 11 residues.

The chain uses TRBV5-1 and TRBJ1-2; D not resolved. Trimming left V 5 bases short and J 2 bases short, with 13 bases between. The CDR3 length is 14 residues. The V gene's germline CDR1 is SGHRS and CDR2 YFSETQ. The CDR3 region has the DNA TGCGCCAGCAGGCCCCCCGGGGTGAACTATGGCTACACCTTC. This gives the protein CASRPPGVNYGYTF.

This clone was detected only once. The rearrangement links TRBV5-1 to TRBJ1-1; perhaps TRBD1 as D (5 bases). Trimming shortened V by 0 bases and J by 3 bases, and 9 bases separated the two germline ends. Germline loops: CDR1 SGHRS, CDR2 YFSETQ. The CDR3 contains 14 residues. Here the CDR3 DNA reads TGCGCCAGCAGCTTGGAGGGCAGGGACACTGAAGCTTTCTTT. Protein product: CASSLEGRDTEAFF. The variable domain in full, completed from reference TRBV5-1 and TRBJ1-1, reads KAGVTQTPRYLIKTRGQQVTLSCSPISGHRSVSWYQQTPGQGLQFLFEYFSETQRNKGNFPGRFSGRQFSNSRSEMNVSTLELGDSALYLCASSLEGRDTEAFFGQGTRLTVV.

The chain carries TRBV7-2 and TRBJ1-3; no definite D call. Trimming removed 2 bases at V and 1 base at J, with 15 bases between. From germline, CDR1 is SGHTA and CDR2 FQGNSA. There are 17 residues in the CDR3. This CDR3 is CASSLRKGAGSGNTIYF. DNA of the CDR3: TGTGCCAGCAGCTTAAGGAAGGGCGCGGGATCTGGAAACACCATATATTTT.

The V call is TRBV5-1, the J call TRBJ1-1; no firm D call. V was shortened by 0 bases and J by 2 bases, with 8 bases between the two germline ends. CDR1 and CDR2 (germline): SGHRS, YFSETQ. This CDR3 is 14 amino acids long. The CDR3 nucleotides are TGCGCCAGCAGCTTGGCGGGGTCAAACACTGAAGCTTTCTTT. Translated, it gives CASSLAGSNTEAFF.

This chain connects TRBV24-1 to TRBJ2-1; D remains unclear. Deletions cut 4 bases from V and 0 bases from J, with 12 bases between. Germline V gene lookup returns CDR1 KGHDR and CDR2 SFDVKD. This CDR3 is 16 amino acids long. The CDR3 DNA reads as TGTGCCACCAGTGACCCGACGGGTTTCTCCTACAATGAGCAGTTCTTC. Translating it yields CATSDPTGFSYNEQFF.

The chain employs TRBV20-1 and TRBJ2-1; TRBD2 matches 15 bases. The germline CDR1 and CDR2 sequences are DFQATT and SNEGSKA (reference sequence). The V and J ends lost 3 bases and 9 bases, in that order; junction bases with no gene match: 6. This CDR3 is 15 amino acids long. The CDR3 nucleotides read TGCAGTGCTAGTCGGACTAGCGGGGGGGTTGGTGAGCAGTTCTTC. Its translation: CSASRTSGGVGEQFF.

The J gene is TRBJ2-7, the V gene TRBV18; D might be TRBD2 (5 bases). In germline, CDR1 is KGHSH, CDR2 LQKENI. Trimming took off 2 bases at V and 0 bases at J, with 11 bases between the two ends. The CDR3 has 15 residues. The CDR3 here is CASSPEQRASYEQYF. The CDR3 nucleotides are TGTGCCAGCTCACCAGAGCAGAGGGCCTCCTACGAGCAGTACTTC. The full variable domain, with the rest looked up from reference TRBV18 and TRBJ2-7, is NAGVMQNPRHLVRRRGQEARLRCSPMKGHSHVYWYRQLPEEGLKFMVYLQKENIIDESGMPKERFSAEFPKEGPSILRIQQVVRGDSAAYFCASSPEQRASYEQYFGPGTRLTVT.

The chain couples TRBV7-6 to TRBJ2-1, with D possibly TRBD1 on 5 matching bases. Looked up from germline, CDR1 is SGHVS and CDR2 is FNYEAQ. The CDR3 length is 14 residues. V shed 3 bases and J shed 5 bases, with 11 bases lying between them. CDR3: CASSLYRQDNEQFF. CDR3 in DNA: TGTGCCAGCAGCTTGTACAGGCAGGACAATGAGCAGTTCTTC.

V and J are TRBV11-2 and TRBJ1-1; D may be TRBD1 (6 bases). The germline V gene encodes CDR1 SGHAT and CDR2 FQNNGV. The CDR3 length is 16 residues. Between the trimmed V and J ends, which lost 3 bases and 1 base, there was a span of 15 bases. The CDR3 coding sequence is TGTGCCAGCAGCTTTGCACGGGGGGCTGGGAACACTGAAGCTTTCTTT. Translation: CASSFARGAGNTEAFF.